This TCR beta chain came from a study of cytomegalovirus exposure and HLA in healthy donors. Findings of the study overall: A later analysis found TCR association rates differed by HLA locus, highest for DRB1 and lowest for HLA-C. Cytomegalovirus status was reportedly diagnosed by the classifier with high specificity and sensitivity.

60 Vbeta and 13 Jbeta primers were used in PCR. Sequenced by immunoSEQ multiplex PCR; TCRdb stores in-frame clones only, minus some. Of more than 55,000 clones detected, 75% to 85% appear once; the ten largest clones hold 4.3%. Trimming removed 5 bases from V and 1 base from J; junction bases left unmatched: 9. The CDR3 loop spans 16 amino acids. CDR1 is SGHVS and CDR2 is FNYEAQ in the germline V gene. This clone was seen once. Antigen: not known. Source material: PBMCs. This chain uses TRBV7-6 with TRBJ2-3; 7 positions match TRBD2. The origin of this receptor is a man younger than 40 in good health and CMV-seronegative. As DNA, the CDR3 is TGTGCCAGCAGCCCGGTCCTTGGGGGGGGCACAGATACGCAGTATTTT. This gives the protein CASSPVLGGGTDTQYF.